This TCR beta chain was recovered during a study of blood T cell repertoires in COVID-19. Study as a whole: Sources were T cells, B-cell-depleted T cells, or PBMCs; the material itself was cDNA or gDNA.

Per the original methods: Reference gene primer amplification in the assay estimated nucleated cell counts. Generated by immunoSEQ multiplex PCR, the TCRdb table keeps only in-frame clones and is missing some. For V, J and clone size, that table is used; D and trimming come from the DNA. The data contain approximately 290,000 clones, roughly four fifths of them singletons. The clonotype was recovered from a person between 65 and 80 years old with COVID-19, enrolled during active disease. Sequencing was done on a sample of peripheral blood.

The DNA of the CDR3 is TGTGCCAGCAGCTTCAGGTACACTGAAGCTTTCTTT. This translates into CASSFRYTEAFF. J is TRBJ1-1 and V is TRBV7-2, with D unresolved. CDR3 size: 12 residues. The ends were cut back, 3 bases at V and 3 bases at J, with 5 bases in the middle. Germline lookup yields CDR1 SGHTA and CDR2 FQGNSA.